This paragraph reports one T cell receptor (beta chain). Its target is unknown. This entry belongs to a study of graft-versus-host responses after intestinal transplantation. Study overall: Induction with anti-thymocyte globulin, then tacrolimus and steroids for about 3 years, was given to all recipients. Whole-study results and caveats: Recipient bone marrow held GvH clones, some seen earlier in ileum or blood.

Measured with immunoSEQ multiplex PCR; TCRdb has only the in-frame clones, and not every one. The table lists some 39,000 clones, roughly 89% of them singletons. This CDR3 has 11 residues. Germline CDR1 reads MGHDK; CDR2 reads SYGVNS. The clonotype was recovered from a human patient who received an intestinal transplant, so some T cells may come from the graft donor. The sample in question was PBMCs, obtained roughly 270 days after transplant. V and J are TRBV25-1 and TRBJ2-3; 7 bases align to TRBD1. CDR3 coding DNA: TGTGCGACAGGGCCCACAGATACGCAGTATTTT. Translation gives CATGPTDTQYF.